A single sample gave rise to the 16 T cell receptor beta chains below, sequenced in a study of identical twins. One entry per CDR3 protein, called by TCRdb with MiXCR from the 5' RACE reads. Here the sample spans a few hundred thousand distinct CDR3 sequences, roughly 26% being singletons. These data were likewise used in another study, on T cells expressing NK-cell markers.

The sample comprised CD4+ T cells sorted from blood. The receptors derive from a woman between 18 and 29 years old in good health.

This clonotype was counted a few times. The CDR3: CASSQDLSGGLNTQYF. In DNA form, the CDR3 reads TGTGCCAGCAGCCAAGATCTTAGCGGGGGGCTCAATACGCAGTATTTT. The rearrangement joins TRBV4-2 to TRBJ2-3, with 10 bases lining up with TRBD2. The length of the CDR3 is 16 residues. CDR1 LGHNA and CDR2 YNFKEQ come from the germline V gene. Trimming at V came to 0 bases and at J to 7 bases, leaving 7 bases not matched to a gene.

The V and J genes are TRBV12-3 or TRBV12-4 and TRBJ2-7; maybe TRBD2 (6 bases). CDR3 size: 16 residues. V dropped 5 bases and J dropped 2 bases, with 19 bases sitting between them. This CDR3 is CASSPYPGTYTYEQYF. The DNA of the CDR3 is TGTGCCAGCAGTCCGTACCCCGGGACTTACACCTACGAGCAGTACTTC.

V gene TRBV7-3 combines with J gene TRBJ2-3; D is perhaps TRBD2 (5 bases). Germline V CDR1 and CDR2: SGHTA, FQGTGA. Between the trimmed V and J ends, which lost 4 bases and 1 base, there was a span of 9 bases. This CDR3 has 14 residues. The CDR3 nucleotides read TGTGCCAGCAGCTCCGGACTTCGCACAGATACGCAGTATTTT. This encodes CASSSGLRTDTQYF.

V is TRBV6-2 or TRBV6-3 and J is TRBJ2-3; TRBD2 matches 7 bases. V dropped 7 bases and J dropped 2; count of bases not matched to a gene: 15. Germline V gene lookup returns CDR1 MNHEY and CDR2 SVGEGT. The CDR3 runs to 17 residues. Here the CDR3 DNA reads TGTGCCAGCATCCCCATGATTACCGGGACTAACACAGATACGCAGTATTTT. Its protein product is CASIPMITGTNTDTQYF.

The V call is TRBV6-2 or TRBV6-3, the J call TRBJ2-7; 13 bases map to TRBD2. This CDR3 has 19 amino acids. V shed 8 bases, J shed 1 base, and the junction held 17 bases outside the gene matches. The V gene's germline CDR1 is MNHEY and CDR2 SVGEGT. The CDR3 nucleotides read TGTGCCAGCTTTCTATGGACTAGCGGGAGACCACCCCCATCCTACGAGCAGTACTTC. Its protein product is CASFLWTSGRPPPSYEQYF.

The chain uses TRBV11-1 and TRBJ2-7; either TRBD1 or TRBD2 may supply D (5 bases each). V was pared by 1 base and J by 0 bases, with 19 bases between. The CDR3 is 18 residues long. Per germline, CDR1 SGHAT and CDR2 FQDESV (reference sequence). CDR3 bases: TGTGCCAGCAGCTTAGAATTAAGAGGGTGGGACGTCTCCTACGAGCAGTACTTC. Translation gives CASSLELRGWDVSYEQYF. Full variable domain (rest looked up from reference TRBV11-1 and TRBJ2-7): EAEVAQSPRYKITEKSQAVAFWCDPISGHATLYWYRQILGQGPELLVQFQDESVVDDSQLPKDRFSAERLKGVDSTLKIQPAELGDSAMYLCASSLELRGWDVSYEQYFGPGTRLTVT.

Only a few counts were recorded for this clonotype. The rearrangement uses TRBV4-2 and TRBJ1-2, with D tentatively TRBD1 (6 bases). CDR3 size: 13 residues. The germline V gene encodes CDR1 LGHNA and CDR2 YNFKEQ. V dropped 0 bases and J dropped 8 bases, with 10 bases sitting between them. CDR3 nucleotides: TGTGCCAGCAGCCAAGAAACAGGGAGAGGCTACACCTTC. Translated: CASSQETGRGYTF.

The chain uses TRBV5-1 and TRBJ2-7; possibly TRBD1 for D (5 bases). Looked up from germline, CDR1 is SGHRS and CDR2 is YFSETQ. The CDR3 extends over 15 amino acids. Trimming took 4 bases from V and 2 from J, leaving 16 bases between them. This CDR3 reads CASSDAAGYPYEQYF. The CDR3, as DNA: TGCGCCAGCAGCGACGCCGCAGGGTATCCCTACGAGCAGTACTTC.

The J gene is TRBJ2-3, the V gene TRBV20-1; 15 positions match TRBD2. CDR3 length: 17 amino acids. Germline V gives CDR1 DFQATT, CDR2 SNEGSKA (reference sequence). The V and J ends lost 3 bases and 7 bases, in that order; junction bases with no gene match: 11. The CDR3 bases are TGCAGTGCTAGGGCAGGACTAGCGGGGGGGGGCATACATACGCAGTATTTT. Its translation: CSARAGLAGGGIHTQYF.

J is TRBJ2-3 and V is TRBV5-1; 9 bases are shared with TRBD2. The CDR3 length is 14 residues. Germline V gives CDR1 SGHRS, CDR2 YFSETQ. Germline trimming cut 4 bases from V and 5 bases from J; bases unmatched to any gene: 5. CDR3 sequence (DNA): TGCGCCAGCAGCCCGGGACTAGCAGAAGATACGCAGTATTTT. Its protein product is CASSPGLAEDTQYF.

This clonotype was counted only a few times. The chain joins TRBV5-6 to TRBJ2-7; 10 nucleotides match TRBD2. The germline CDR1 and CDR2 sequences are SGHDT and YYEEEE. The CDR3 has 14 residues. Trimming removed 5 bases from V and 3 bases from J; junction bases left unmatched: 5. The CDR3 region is CASSLLAGSYEQYF. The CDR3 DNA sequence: TGTGCCAGCAGTCTACTAGCGGGGAGCTACGAGCAGTACTTC. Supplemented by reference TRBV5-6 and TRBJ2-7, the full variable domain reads DAGVTQSPTHLIKTRGQQVTLRCSPKSGHDTVSWYQQALGQGPQFIFQYYEEEERQRGNFPDRFSGHQFPNYSSELNVNALLLGDSALYLCASSLLAGSYEQYFGPGTRLTVT.

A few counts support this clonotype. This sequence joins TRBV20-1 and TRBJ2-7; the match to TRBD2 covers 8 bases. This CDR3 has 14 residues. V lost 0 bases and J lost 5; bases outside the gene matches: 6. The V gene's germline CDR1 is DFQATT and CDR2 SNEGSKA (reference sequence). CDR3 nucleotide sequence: TGCAGTGCTAGAGATCGTAGGACTAGCAACGAGCAGTACTTC. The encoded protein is CSARDRRTSNEQYF.

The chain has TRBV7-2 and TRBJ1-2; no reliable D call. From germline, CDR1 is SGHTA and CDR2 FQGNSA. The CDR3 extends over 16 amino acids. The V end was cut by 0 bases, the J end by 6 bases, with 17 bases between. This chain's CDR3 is CASSLALNKAYDGYTF. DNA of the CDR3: TGTGCCAGCAGCTTAGCTTTGAACAAAGCCTACGATGGCTACACCTTC.

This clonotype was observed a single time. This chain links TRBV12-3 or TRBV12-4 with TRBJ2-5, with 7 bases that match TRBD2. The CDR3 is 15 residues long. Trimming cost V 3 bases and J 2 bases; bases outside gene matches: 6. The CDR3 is CASSFGAGRQETQYF. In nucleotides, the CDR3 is TGTGCCAGCAGTTTTGGAGCGGGGCGACAAGAGACCCAGTACTTC.

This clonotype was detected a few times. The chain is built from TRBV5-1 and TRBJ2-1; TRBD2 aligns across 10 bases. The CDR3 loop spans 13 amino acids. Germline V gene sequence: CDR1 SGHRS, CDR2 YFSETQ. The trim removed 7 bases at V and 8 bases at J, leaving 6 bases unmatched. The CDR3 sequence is CASGGLALDEQFF. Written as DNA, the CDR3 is TGCGCCAGCGGGGGACTAGCGCTCGATGAGCAGTTCTTC.

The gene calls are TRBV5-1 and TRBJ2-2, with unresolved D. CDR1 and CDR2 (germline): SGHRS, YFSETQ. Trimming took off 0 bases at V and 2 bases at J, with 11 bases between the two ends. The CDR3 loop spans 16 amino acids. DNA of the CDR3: TGCGCCAGCAGCTTGGCCTCAGACCCAAACACCGGGGAGCTGTTTTTT. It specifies CASSLASDPNTGELFF.